This T cell receptor (beta chain) was sequenced during a study of tumor-infiltrating lymphocytes in primary liver carcinoma. In the study overall: Surgeons treated the primary liver carcinoma of the patients by surgical resection. These patients were men and women whose ages were 30 to 69 years. Broader study findings: Tumor top-250-clone fraction significantly exceeded that of blood (p = 0.039).

This clonotype turned up a few times. Its antigen remains unknown. A constant-region primer served to make TCR beta cDNA from about 490 ng total RNA. Three nested multiplex PCR rounds, a slightly modified ARM-PCR, produced the libraries for TCR beta. The opening two PCR rounds, around 11 cycles each, paired TRBV1-TRBV30 forward primers with a C-beta reverse primer. TCRdb independently ran MiXCR on the multiplex PCR reads; one entry per CDR3 protein. The table includes 330,000 or so distinct CDR3 sequences, approximately 65% detected once. Unsorted whole blood supplied the RNA, and germline DNA was extracted too. Before the operation took place, about 4.4 milliliters of peripheral blood were collected. Trimming removed 2 bases from V and 5 bases from J; junction bases left unmatched: 3. Germline values: CDR1 PRHDT, CDR2 FYEKMQ (reference sequence). The CDR3 consists of 15 residues.

The chain links TRBV13 to TRBJ2-1, with 10 positions matching TRBD2. The sequence was collected from a man in his forties or fifties with primary liver carcinoma and hepatitis B virus infection. Sequences were obtained from peripheral blood. CDR3 residues: CASSLLAGVNNEQFF. CDR3 DNA sequence: TGTGCCAGCAGCTTACTAGCGGGAGTTAACAATGAGCAGTTCTTC.